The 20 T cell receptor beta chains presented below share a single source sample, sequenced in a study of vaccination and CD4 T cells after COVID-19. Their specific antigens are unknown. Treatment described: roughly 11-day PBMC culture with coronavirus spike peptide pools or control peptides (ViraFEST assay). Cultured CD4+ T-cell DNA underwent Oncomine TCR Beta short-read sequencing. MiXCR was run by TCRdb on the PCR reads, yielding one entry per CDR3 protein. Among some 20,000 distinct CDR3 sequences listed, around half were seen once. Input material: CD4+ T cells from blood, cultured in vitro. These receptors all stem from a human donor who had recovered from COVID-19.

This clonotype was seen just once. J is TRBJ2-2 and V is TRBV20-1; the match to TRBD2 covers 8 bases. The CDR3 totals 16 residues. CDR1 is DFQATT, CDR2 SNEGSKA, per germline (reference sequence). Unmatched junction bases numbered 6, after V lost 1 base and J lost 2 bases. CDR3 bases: TGCAGTGCTAGAGGTAGCGGGACTATCAACACCGGGGAGCTGTTTTTT. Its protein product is CSARGSGTINTGELFF.

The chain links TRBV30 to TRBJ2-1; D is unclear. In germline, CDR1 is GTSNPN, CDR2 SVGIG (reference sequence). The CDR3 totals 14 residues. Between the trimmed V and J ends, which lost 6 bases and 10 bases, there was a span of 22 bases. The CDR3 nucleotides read TGTGCCTGTACCCCCTTCCAGGTGGGTGAGGAGCAGTTCTTC. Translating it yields CACTPFQVGEEQFF.

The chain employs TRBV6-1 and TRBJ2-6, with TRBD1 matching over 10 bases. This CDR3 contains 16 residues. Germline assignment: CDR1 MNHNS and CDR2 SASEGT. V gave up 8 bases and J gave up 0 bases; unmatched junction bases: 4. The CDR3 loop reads CASGDRGISGANVLTF. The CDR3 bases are TGTGCCAGCGGGGACAGGGGCATCTCTGGGGCCAACGTCCTGACTTTC.

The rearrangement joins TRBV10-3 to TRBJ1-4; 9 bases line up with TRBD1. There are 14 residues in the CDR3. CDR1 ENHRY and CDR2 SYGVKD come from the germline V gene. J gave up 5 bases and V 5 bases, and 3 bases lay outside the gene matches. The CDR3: CAISKTGGNEKLFF. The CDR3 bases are TGTGCCATCAGTAAGACAGGGGGGAATGAAAAACTGTTTTTT.

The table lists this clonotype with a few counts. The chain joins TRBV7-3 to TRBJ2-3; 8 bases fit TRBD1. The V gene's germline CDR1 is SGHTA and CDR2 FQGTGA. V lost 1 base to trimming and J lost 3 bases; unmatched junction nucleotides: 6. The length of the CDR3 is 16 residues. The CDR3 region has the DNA TGTGCCAGCAGCTTAAACCCCGGGACAGGAACAGATACGCAGTATTTT. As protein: CASSLNPGTGTDTQYF.

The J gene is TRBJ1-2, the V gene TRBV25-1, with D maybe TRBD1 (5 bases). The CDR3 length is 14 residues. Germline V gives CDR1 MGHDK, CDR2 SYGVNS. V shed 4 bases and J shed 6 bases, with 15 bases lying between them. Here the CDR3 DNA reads TGTGCCAGCAGTGGGTACAGGTTGGAGGATGGCTACACCTTC. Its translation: CASSGYRLEDGYTF.

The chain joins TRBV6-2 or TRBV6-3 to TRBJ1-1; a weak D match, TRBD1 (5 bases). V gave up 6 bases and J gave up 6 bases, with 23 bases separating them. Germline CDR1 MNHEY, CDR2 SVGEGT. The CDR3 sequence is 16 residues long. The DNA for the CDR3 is TGTGCCAGCAGCCCCAGGGCCGCGTCTGCGGGGTCTGAAGCTTTCTTT. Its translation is CASSPRAASAGSEAFF.

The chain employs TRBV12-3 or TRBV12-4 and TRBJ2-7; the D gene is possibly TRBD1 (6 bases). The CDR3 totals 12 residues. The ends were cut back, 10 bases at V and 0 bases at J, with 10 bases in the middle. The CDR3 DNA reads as TGTGCCACCCAGGGGACCTCCTACGAGCAGTACTTC. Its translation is CATQGTSYEQYF.

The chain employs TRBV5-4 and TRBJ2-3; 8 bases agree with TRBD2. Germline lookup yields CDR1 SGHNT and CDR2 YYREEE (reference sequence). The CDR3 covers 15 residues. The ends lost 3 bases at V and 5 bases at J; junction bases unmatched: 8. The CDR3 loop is CASSSSGTREDTQYF. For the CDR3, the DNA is TGTGCCAGCAGCTCCTCCGGGACTAGGGAAGATACGCAGTATTTT.

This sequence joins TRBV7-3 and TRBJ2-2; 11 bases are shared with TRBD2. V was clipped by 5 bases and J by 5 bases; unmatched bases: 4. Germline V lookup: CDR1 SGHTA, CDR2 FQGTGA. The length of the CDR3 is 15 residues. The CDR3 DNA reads TGTGCCAGCAGCCCCACTAGCGGGAGTACCGGGGAGCTGTTTTTT. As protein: CASSPTSGSTGELFF.

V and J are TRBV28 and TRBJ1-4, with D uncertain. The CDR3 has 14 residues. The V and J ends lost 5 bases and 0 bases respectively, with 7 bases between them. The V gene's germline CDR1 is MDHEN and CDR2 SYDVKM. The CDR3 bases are TGTGCCAGCAGTGACGGACCAACTAATGAAAAACTGTTTTTT. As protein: CASSDGPTNEKLFF. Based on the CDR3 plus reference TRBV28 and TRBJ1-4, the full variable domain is DVKVTQSSRYLVKRTGEKVFLECVQDMDHENMFWYRQDPGLGLRLIYFSYDVKMKEKGDIPEGYSVSREKKERFSLILESASTNQTSMYLCASSDGPTNEKLFFGSGTQLSVL.

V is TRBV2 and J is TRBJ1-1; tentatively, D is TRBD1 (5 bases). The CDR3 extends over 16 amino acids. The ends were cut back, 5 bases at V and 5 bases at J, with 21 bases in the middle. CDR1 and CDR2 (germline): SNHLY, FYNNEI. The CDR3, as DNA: TGTGCCAGCAGTCGAGGGGATGGGGTGGTTAGGACTGAAGCTTTCTTT. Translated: CASSRGDGVVRTEAFF.

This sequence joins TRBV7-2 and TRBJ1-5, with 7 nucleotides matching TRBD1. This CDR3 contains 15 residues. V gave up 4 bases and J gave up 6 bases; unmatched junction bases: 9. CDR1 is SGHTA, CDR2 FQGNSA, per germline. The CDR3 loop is CASSSGQSVLQPQHF. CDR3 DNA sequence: TGTGCCAGCAGCTCGGGACAGTCGGTTCTTCAGCCCCAGCATTTT. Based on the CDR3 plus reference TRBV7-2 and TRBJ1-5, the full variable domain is GAGVSQSPSNKVTEKGKDVELRCDPISGHTALYWYRQSLGQGLEFLIYFQGNSAPDKSGLPSDRFSAERTGGSVSTLTIQRTQQEDSAVYLCASSSGQSVLQPQHFGDGTRLSIL.

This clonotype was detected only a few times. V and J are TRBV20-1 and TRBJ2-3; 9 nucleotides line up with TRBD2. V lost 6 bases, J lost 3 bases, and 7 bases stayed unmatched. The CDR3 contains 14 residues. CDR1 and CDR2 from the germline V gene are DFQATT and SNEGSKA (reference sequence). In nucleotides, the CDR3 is TGCAGTGCGAGTAGCGGGAGTAGAACAGATACGCAGTATTTT. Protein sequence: CSASSGSRTDTQYF.

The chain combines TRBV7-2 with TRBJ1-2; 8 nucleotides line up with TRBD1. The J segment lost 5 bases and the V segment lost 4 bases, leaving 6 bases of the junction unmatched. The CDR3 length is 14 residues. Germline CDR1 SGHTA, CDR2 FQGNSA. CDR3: CASSSYRGIYGYTF. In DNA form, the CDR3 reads TGTGCCAGCAGCTCGTACAGGGGGATTTATGGCTACACCTTC. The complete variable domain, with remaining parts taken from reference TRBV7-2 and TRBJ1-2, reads GAGVSQSPSNKVTEKGKDVELRCDPISGHTALYWYRQSLGQGLEFLIYFQGNSAPDKSGLPSDRFSAERTGGSVSTLTIQRTQQEDSAVYLCASSSYRGIYGYTFGSGTRLTVV.

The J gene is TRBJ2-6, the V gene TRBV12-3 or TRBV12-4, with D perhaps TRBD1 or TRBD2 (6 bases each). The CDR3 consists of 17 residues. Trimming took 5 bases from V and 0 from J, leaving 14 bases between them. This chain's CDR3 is CASSRGDGSSGANVLTF. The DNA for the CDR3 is TGTGCCAGCAGTAGGGGGGACGGCAGCTCTGGGGCCAACGTCCTGACTTTC.

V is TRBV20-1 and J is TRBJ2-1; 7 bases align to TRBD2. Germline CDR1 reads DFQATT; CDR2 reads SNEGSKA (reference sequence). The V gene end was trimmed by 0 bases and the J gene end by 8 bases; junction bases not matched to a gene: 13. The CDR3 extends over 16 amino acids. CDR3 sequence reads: CSARDQLDGRPDEQFF. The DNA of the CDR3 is TGCAGTGCTAGAGATCAGCTCGACGGGAGGCCGGATGAGCAGTTCTTC.

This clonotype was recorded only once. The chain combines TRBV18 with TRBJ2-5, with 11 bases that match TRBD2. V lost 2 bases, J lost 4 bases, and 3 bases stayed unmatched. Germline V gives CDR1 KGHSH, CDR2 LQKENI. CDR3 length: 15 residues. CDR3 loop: CASSPTSGSGETQYF. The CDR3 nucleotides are TGTGCCAGCTCACCAACTAGCGGGAGCGGAGAGACCCAGTACTTC. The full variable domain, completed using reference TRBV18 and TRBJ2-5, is NAGVMQNPRHLVRRRGQEARLRCSPMKGHSHVYWYRQLPEEGLKFMVYLQKENIIDESGMPKERFSAEFPKEGPSILRIQQVVRGDSAAYFCASSPTSGSGETQYFGPGTRLLVL.

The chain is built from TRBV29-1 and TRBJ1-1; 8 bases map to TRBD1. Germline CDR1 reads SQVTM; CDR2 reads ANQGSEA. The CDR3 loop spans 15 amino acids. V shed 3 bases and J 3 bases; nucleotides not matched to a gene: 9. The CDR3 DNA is TGCAGCGTTGATAGGACAGGGTTACGGGACACTGAAGCTTTCTTT. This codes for CSVDRTGLRDTEAFF.

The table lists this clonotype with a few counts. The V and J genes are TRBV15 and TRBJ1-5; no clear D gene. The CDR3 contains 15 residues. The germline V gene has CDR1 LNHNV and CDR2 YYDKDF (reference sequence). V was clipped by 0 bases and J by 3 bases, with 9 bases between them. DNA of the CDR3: TGTGCCACCAGCAGAGATTCCAGACCCAATCAGCCCCAGCATTTT. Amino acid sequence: CATSRDSRPNQPQHF.